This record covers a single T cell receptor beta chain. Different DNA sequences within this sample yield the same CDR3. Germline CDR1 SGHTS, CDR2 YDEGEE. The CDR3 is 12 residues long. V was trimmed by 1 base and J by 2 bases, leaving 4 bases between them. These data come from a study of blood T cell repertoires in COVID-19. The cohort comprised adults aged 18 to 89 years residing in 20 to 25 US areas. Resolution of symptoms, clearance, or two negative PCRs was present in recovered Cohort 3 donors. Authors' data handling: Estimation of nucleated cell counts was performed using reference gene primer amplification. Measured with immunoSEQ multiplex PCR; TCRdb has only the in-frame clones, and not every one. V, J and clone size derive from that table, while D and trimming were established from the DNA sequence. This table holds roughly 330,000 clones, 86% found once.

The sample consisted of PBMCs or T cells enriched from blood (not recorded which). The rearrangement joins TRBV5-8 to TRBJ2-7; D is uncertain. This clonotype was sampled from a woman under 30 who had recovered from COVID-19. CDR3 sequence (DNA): TGTGCCAGCAGCTTGTCCGCCTACGAGCAGTACTTC. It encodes CASSLSAYEQYF.